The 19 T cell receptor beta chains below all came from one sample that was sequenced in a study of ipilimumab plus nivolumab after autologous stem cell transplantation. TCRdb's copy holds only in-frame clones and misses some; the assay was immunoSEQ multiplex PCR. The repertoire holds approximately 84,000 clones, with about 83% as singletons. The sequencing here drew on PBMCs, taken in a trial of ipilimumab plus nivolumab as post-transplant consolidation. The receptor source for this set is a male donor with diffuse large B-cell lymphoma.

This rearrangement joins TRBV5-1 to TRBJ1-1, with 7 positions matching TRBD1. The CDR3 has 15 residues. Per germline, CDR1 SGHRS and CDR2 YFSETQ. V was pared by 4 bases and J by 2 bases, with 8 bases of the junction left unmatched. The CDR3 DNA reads TGCGCCAGCAGCGCCTGGACAGGATTTAACACTGAAGCTTTCTTT. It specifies CASSAWTGFNTEAFF.

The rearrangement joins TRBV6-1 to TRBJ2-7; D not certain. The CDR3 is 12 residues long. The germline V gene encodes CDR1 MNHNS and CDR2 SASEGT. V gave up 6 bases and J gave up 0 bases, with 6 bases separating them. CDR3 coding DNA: TGTGCCAGCAGCGTCTCCTCCTACGAGCAGTACTTC. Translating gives CASSVSSYEQYF.

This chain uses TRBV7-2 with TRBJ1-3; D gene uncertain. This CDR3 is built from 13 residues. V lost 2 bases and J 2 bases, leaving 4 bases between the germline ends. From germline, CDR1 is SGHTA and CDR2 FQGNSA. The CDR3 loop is CASSLTTGNTIYF. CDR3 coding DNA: TGTGCCAGCAGCTTAACAACTGGAAACACCATATATTTT.

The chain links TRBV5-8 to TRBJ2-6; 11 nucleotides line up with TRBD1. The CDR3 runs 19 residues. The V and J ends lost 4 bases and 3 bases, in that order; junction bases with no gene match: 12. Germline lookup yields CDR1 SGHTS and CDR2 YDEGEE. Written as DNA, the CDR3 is TGTGCCAGCAGCGTACTTCGGACAGGGGGCGTTGGTGGGGCCAACGTCCTGACTTTC. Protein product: CASSVLRTGGVGGANVLTF.

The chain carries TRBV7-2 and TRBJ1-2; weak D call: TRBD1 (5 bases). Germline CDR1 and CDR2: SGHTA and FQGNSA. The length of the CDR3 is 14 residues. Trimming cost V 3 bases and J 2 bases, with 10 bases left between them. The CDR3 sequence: CASSFHWDNYGYTF. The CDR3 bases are TGTGCCAGCAGCTTCCATTGGGACAACTATGGCTACACCTTC. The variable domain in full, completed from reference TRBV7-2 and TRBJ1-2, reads GAGVSQSPSNKVTEKGKDVELRCDPISGHTALYWYRQSLGQGLEFLIYFQGNSAPDKSGLPSDRFSAERTGGSVSTLTIQRTQQEDSAVYLCASSFHWDNYGYTFGSGTRLTVV.

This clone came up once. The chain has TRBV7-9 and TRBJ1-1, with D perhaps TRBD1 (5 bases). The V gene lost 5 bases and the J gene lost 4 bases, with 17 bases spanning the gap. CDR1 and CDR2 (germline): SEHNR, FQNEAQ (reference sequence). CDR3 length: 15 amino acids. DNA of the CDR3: TGTGCCAGCAGCCAAGATGGGGGGAGCGGCACTGAAGCTTTCTTT. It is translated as CASSQDGGSGTEAFF.

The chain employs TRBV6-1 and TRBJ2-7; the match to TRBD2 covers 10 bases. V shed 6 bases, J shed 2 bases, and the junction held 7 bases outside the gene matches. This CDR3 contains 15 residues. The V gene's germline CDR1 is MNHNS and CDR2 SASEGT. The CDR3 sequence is CASRFSGGSTYEQYF. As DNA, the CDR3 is TGTGCCAGCAGGTTTAGCGGGGGGTCTACCTACGAGCAGTACTTC.

The chain's CDR3 is CASSERIGHYSNQPQHF. CDR3 bases: TGTGCCAGCAGTGAAAGAATAGGCCATTATAGCAATCAGCCCCAGCATTTT. This chain connects TRBV6-1 to TRBJ1-5; D is undetermined. V lost 2 bases and J 0 bases, leaving 14 bases between the germline ends. CDR3 length: 17 amino acids. Germline CDR1 reads MNHNS; CDR2 reads SASEGT.

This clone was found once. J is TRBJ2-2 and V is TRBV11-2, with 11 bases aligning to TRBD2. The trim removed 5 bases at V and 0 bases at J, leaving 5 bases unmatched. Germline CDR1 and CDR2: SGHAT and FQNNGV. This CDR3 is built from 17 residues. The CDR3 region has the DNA TGTGCCAGCAGCAACCGACTAGCGGGGACGAACACCGGGGAGCTGTTTTTT. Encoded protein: CASSNRLAGTNTGELFF.

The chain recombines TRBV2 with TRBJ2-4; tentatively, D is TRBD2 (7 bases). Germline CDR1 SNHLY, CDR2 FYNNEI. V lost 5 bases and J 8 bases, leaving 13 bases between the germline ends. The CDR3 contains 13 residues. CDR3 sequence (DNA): TGTGCCAGCAGTCGGGGGGCGAGCGACATTCAGTACTTC. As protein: CASSRGASDIQYF.

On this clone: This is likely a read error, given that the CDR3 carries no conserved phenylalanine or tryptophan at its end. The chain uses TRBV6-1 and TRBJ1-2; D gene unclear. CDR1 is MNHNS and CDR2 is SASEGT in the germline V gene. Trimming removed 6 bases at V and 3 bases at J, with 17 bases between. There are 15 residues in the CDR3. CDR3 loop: CASSTRTAADYGYTL. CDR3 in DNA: TGTGCCAGCAGCACAAGGACCGCTGCCGACTATGGCTACACCCTC.

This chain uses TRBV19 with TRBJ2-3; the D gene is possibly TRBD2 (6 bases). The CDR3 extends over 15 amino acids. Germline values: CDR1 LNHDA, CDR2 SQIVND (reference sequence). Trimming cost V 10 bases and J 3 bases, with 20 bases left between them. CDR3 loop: CATTISGTPTDTQYF. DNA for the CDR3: TGTGCCACCACCATCTCCGGGACTCCTACAGATACGCAGTATTTT.

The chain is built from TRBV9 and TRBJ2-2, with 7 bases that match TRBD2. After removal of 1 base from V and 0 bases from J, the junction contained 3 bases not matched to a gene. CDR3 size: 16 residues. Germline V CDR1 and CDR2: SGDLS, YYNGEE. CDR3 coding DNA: TGTGCCAGCAGCGTAAAGACTAGCCCGAACACCGGGGAGCTGTTTTTT. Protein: CASSVKTSPNTGELFF.

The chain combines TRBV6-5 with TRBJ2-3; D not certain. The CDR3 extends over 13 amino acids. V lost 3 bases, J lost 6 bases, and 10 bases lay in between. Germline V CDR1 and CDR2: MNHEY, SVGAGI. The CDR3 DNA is TGTGCCAGCAGTTATGGTCACAAGGATACGCAGTATTTT. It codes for CASSYGHKDTQYF.

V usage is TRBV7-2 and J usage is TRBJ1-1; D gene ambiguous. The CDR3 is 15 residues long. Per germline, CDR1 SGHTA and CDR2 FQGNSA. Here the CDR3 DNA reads TGTGCTGCGAGAGACTCGGCGGGCGTGAACACTGAAGCTTTCTTT. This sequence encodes CAARDSAGVNTEAFF.

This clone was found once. CDR3 nucleotides: TGTGCCAGCTCACCTTCCGCCGGGGGGGCCCCCTACGAGCAGTACTTC. Its protein product is CASSPSAGGAPYEQYF. This rearrangement joins TRBV18 to TRBJ2-7; 8 nucleotides line up with TRBD2. J lost 2 bases, V lost 3 bases, and 9 bases had no gene match. Germline V lookup: CDR1 KGHSH, CDR2 LQKENI. The CDR3 contains 16 residues.

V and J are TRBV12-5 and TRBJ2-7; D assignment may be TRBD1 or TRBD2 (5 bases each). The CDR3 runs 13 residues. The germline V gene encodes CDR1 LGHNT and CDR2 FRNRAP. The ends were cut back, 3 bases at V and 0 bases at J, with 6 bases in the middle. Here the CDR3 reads CASGFGASYEQYF. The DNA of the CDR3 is TGTGCTAGTGGTTTCGGGGCCTCCTACGAGCAGTACTTC.

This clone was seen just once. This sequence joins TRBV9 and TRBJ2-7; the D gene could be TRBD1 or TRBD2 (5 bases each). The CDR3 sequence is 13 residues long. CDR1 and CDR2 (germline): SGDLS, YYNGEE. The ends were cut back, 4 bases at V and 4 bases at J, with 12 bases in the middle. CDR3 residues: CASSPRGVYEQYF. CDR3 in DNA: TGTGCCAGCAGCCCCCGAGGGGTTTACGAGCAGTACTTC.

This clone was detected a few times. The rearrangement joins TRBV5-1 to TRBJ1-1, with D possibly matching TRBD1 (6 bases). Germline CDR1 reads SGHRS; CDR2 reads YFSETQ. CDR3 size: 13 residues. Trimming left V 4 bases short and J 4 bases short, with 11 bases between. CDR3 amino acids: CASSPTGITEAFF. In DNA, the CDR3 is TGCGCCAGCAGCCCAACAGGGATCACTGAAGCTTTCTTT.